Each of the 10 T cell receptor beta chains below was sequenced from the same sample in a study of T cells in Graves' hyperthyroidism and ophthalmopathy. Authors of the study amplified TCR beta CDR3 regions from RNA transcripts. HTBI primers were the set used in a first-round RT-PCR of the TCR CDR3. One entry per CDR3 protein results from TCRdb running MiXCR on the multiplex PCR reads. The table records over 650,000 distinct CDR3 sequences, less than 45% of them present only once. The sample consisted of peripheral blood or thyroid tissue (not recorded which). The source of these receptors is an adult man with Graves' disease, either hyperthyroidism or ophthalmopathy (not recorded which).

A word on this clonotype: This may come from a read error, since a much larger clone is one base off. The chain links TRBV10-2 to TRBJ2-5; D not resolved. The CDR3 loop spans 16 amino acids. CDR1 is WSHSY and CDR2 is SAAADI in the germline V gene. CDR3 sequence reads: CASSEEGSIPPETQHF. The CDR3 DNA reads TGCGCCAGCAGTGAGGAAGGCTCGATCCCCCCAGAGACCCAGCACTTC.

The chain recombines TRBV29-1 with TRBJ2-7; 7 bases match TRBD1. Germline loops: CDR1 SQVTM, CDR2 ANQGSEA. The CDR3 runs 13 residues. J was trimmed by 0 bases and V by 5 bases; bases with no gene match: 4. The CDR3 DNA follows: TGCAGCGTTTTCCGGGACAGCTCCTACGAGCAGTACTTC. As protein: CSVFRDSSYEQYF.

At least ten counts were recorded for this clonotype. The V and J genes are TRBV15 and TRBJ1-6, with D perhaps matching TRBD1 (5 bases). Looked up from germline, CDR1 is LNHNV and CDR2 is YYDKDF (reference sequence). V lost 3 bases and J 0 bases, leaving 9 bases between the germline ends. The CDR3 is 16 amino acids. CDR3 coding DNA: TGTGCCACCAGCAGTAGCGACAGCTCCTATAATTCACCCCTCCACTTT. It translates to CATSSSDSSYNSPLHF.

This clonotype came up a few times. The chain links TRBV7-8 to TRBJ2-5, with TRBD2 identical over 8 bases. V lost 2 bases, J lost 5 bases, and 10 bases stayed unmatched. This CDR3 contains 16 residues. Per the germline V gene, CDR1 is SGHVS and CDR2 is FQNEAQ. CDR3 DNA: TGTGCCAGCAGCTTAACGGTCGGGAGGGCCGGGGAGACCCAGTACTTC. Translated: CASSLTVGRAGETQYF.

The V call is TRBV25-1, the J call TRBJ1-2; D is perhaps TRBD1 (5 bases). The CDR3 length is 13 residues. CDR1 is MGHDK, CDR2 SYGVNS, per germline. V dropped 8 bases and J dropped 4 bases, with 14 bases sitting between them. CDR3 coding DNA: TGTGCCAGCGGTGCTTTGGGGCTCTATGGCTACACCTTC. Its translation: CASGALGLYGYTF.

This clonotype showed up many times. J is TRBJ2-7 and V is TRBV7-9; no clear D gene. Germline lookup yields CDR1 SEHNR and CDR2 FQNEAQ (reference sequence). This CDR3 spans 12 amino acids. Between the trimmed V and J ends, which lost 2 bases and 4 bases, there was a span of 6 bases. The CDR3, as DNA: TGTGCCAGCAGCTTAAAAGGATACGAGCAGTACTTC. This encodes CASSLKGYEQYF. The full variable domain, with the rest looked up from reference TRBV7-9 and TRBJ2-7, is DTGVSQNPRHKITKRGQNVTFRCDPISEHNRLYWYRQTLGQGPEFLTYFQNEAQLEKSRLLSDRFSAERPKGSFSTLEIQRTEQGDSAMYLCASSLKGYEQYFGPGTRLTVT.

This clonotype has only a few counts. The rearrangement joins TRBV20-1 to TRBJ1-1; TRBD1 agrees at 7 bases. In germline, CDR1 is DFQATT, CDR2 SNEGSKA (reference sequence). The CDR3 length is 13 residues. The V segment lost 1 base and the J segment 5 bases; nucleotides outside the gene matches: 4. In DNA, the CDR3 is TGCAGTGCTAGAGGCGACAGGGAGACTGAAGCTTTCTTT. It specifies CSARGDRETEAFF.

This chain uses TRBV10-3 with TRBJ1-1, with a tentative D call TRBD1 (5 bases). Trimming cost V 3 bases and J 8 bases, with 13 bases left between them. The CDR3 length is 13 residues. CDR1 is ENHRY and CDR2 is SYGVKD in the germline V gene. CDR3 bases: TGTGCCATCAGTGAAACAGGCGGCCCCGAAGCTTTCTTT. The encoded protein is CAISETGGPEAFF.

The chain uses TRBV20-1 and TRBJ1-5; D gene unclear. Germline V lookup: CDR1 DFQATT, CDR2 SNEGSKA (reference sequence). The CDR3 length is 17 residues. V lost 5 bases and J lost 0, with 20 bases in between. This CDR3 is CSAARTRNKISNQPQHF. CDR3 sequence (DNA): TGCAGTGCTGCACGGACCCGGAACAAGATTAGCAATCAGCCCCAGCATTTT.

This clonotype occurred a few times. The V call is TRBV20-1, the J call TRBJ2-5, with 7 nucleotides matching TRBD1. This CDR3 spans 13 amino acids. Germline trimming cut 6 bases from V and 3 bases from J; bases unmatched to any gene: 7. CDR1 is DFQATT and CDR2 is SNEGSKA in the germline V gene (reference sequence). CDR3 bases: TGCAGTGCCCCGGGACAGACAGAAGAGACCCAGTACTTC. It encodes CSAPGQTEETQYF.